This T cell receptor beta chain was retrieved from a study of human T cells and chemical hapten exposure. Study background: All through the approximately 25-week study, the scalp of each patient received diphenylcyclopropenone doses weekly. Study-level points and caveats: Patch test score was positively correlated with the counts of PT1 expanded TCRs. TCRs at high frequency, those above 1 in 1000, did not change with DPC sensitization. Each of the donors had alopecia, so their immune responses may not resemble those of healthy people.

As for time point: patch test 2, 6 weeks after DPC sensitization. As for treatment: therapeutic diphenylcyclopropenone sensitization with weekly scalp DPC. TCRdb itself ran the RACE reads through MiXCR, one entry per CDR3 protein. In the table there are 120,000 to 150,000 distinct CDR3 sequences, 10% to 15% of which are singletons. Notes on this clonotype: The antigen is undetermined. Since a much larger clone is just one base distant, this may be a read error.

This TCR came from a woman between 50 and 59 years old with alopecia areata. Some clones in this sample may be carry-over from other donors' samples. Sequences were derived from whole blood, sampled in connection with sensitization to the hapten diphenylcyclopropenone (DPC).

The CDR3 region is CASIFSGRAFDEQYF. The CDR3 nucleotides are TGCGCCAGCATCTTTAGCGGGAGGGCCTTCGACGAGCAGTACTTC. The J gene is TRBJ2-7, the V gene TRBV5-1; 11 bases map to TRBD2. CDR3 size: 15 residues. The ends lost 6 bases at V and 5 bases at J; junction bases unmatched: 10. Looked up from germline, CDR1 is SGHRS and CDR2 is YFSETQ.